A selection of T cell receptor beta chains follows, all from one sample in a study of OX40 agonist ivuxolimab in advanced cancers. Clones were read by immunoSEQ multiplex PCR, and TCRdb kept only the in-frame ones, dropping some. The profile shows around 110,000 clones, 80% to 95% of them singletons. The source was CD4+ or CD8+ T cells sorted from blood, collected in a trial of the OX40 agonist ivuxolimab. The receptors derive from an adult with an advanced solid tumor such as melanoma, head and neck, liver or kidney cancer. The CDR3 runs from the conserved cysteine through the conserved F or W. A D gene is named only where the DNA matches it firmly. Clone size, where shown, is once, few, many, or a class for clones that have expanded.

v_call	d_call	clone_size	j_call	cdr3_nt	cdr3_aa
TRBV19	TRBD1	NA	TRBJ2-2	TGTGCCAGCCTCCGGGGGACAGGCGCGAACACCGGGGAGCTGTTTTTT	CASLRGTGANTGELFF
TRBV27	TRBD1	NA	TRBJ2-7	TGTGCCAGCAGTGAATACAGGGGTGGGATAAACGAGCAGTACTTC	CASSEYRGGINEQYF
TRBV27	NA	once	TRBJ2-6	TGTGCCAGCGCGGCCGGGACTGGGGCCAACGTCCTGACTTTC	CASAAGTGANVLTF
TRBV9	NA	NA	TRBJ2-1	TGTGCCAGCAGCGTACATAACAGGGAGGTCAACAATGAGCAGTTCTTC	CASSVHNREVNNEQFF
TRBV5-6	NA	NA	TRBJ1-5	TGTGCCAGCAGCTTCTTTCAGACTAATCAGCCCCAGCATTTT	CASSFFQTNQPQHF
TRBV14	TRBD1	once	TRBJ1-5	TGTGCCAGCAGTACTCTTGGGACAGGCAATCAGCCCCAGCATTTT	CASSTLGTGNQPQHF
TRBV4-2	NA	NA	TRBJ2-7	TGTGCCAGCAGCCAAGAAAGGGGTTCCTACGAGCAGTACTTC	CASSQERGSYEQYF
TRBV6-5	NA	once	TRBJ2-7	TGTGCCAGCAGTTCTCTTCCGAATGTCTACGAGCAGTACTTC	CASSSLPNVYEQYF
TRBV28	NA	NA	TRBJ2-3	TGTGCCGGCAGGGGTTCTAGCACAGATACGCAGTATTTT	CAGRGSSTDTQYF
TRBV4-3	TRBD2	NA	TRBJ2-3	TGCGCCAGCAGCCATAGCGGGAGTGGGGAATATATGGCCGGCGGCACAGATACGCAGTATTTT	CASSHSGSGEYMAGGTDTQYF
TRBV5-8	TRBD1	once	TRBJ2-4	TGTGCCAGCAGCCATGGGACAGGACTAGCCAAAAACATTCAGTACTTC	CASSHGTGLAKNIQYF
TRBV28	TRBD1	few	TRBJ1-2	TGTGCCAGCAGCTCCGGGACAGGGGGCTCGTTAGAGGGCTACACCTTC	CASSSGTGGSLEGYTF
TRBV2	TRBD1	NA	TRBJ1-2	TGTGCCAGCAGTGACACAGGGGGATACCGAGGCTACACCTTC	CASSDTGGYRGYTF
TRBV18	TRBD2	NA	TRBJ2-2	TGTGCCAGCTCAACCGGGACTAGAGGAACCGGGGAGCTGTTTTTT	CASSTGTRGTGELFF
TRBV19	TRBD1	NA	TRBJ2-5	TGTGCCAGTAGTCAATGGACAGGGGGCCCCTCAGAGACCCAGTACTTC	CASSQWTGGPSETQYF
TRBV6-5	NA	NA	TRBJ2-2	TGTGCCAGCAGTTTCTTCGGACTAGGGGGCCGGGAGCTGTTTTTT	CASSFFGLGGRELFF
TRBV7-6	NA	NA	TRBJ2-3	TGTGCCAGCAGCTTCGTTGGGGGCACAGATACGCAGTATTTT	CASSFVGGTDTQYF
TRBV28	TRBD1	NA	TRBJ1-3	TGTGCCGGAGGACAGGCCGCTGGAAACACCATATATTTT	CAGGQAAGNTIYF
TRBV11-2	NA	NA	TRBJ1-4	TGTGCCAGCAGCCGGAGGGGGGCTGCGGCTAATGAAAAACTGTTTTTT	CASSRRGAAANEKLFF
TRBV19	TRBD1	NA	TRBJ1-2	TGTGCCAGTAGTATGGGCCACTCGGGACAGGGGGACTATGGCTACACCTTC	CASSMGHSGQGDYGYTF
TRBV7-8	NA	NA	TRBJ2-7	TGTGCCAGCAGCACGGAGAGGGCCCTAGCGAGCGAGCAGTACTTC	CASSTERALASEQYF
TRBV7-9	NA	NA	TRBJ2-5	TGTGCCAGCAGCCCAACCGAAGAGACCCAGTACTTC	CASSPTEETQYF
TRBV6-1	NA	few	TRBJ2-2	TGTGCCAGCAGGCCCCCCCCGGGAGACACCGGGGAGCTGTTTTTT	CASRPPPGDTGELFF
TRBV7-9	NA	NA	TRBJ2-1	TGTGCCAGCAGCTTAGTAAGCGACCCCTACAATGAGCAGTTCTTC	CASSLVSDPYNEQFF
TRBV2	NA	NA	TRBJ2-5	TGTGCCAGCAGTGTCCAAAAAGAGACCCAGTACTTC	CASSVQKETQYF
TRBV27	TRBD1	NA	TRBJ1-4	TGTGCCACCTCAGGGGGCCCCCGGGTCCTCAGGGGAAAACTGTTTTTT	CATSGGPRVLRGKLFF
TRBV5-6	NA	NA	TRBJ1-1	TGTGCCAGCAGCGCGGACTGGGGGAGGACTGAAGCTTTCTTT	CASSADWGRTEAFF
TRBV10-3	TRBD2	NA	TRBJ2-3	TGTGCCATCAGTGGGGATAGCGGGAGGTTGACAGATACGCAGTATTTT	CAISGDSGRLTDTQYF
TRBV9	NA	once	TRBJ1-4	TGTGCCAGCAACCCCGGACGGATTAATGAAAAACTGTTTTTT	CASNPGRINEKLFF
TRBV7-8	TRBD1	NA	TRBJ2-6	TGTGCCAGCAGCCTCAACAGGGGGCCAACTGGGGCCAACGTCCTGACTTTC	CASSLNRGPTGANVLTF
TRBV28	TRBD1	NA	TRBJ1-1	TGTGCCAGCAGTGGACAGGGGGCGGGTAACACTGAAGCTTTCTTT	CASSGQGAGNTEAFF
TRBV9	NA	NA	TRBJ1-6	TGTGCCAGCAGCGTATCCGCAGGGGCAGTTAATTCACCCCTCCACTTT	CASSVSAGAVNSPLHF
TRBV7-3	NA	NA	TRBJ1-2	TGTGCCAGCAGCTCAAGTCACCAGGGATTGGGATTCTATGGCTACACCTTC	CASSSSHQGLGFYGYTF
TRBV9	NA	NA	TRBJ2-4	TGTGCCAGCAGCGCATCGGGACCGATAGCGGCGGGGTACAAAAACATTCAGTACTTC	CASSASGPIAAGYKNIQYF